What follows is one T cell receptor beta chain and its context. Its antigen has not been determined. There are no base qualities to consult, and no much larger clone falls within one base. The sample comes from a study of cytomegalovirus exposure and HLA in healthy donors (dated by TCRdb to about 2017). Background for the entire study: An earlier analysis of 587 of the donors reported approximately 260 Gb of sequence data and 117 million unique TCR beta sequences obtained from approximately 180 million T cells. The study was designed to test whether signatures of past pathogen exposure could be identified by cataloging public T cell receptors. Roughly five DR-DQ haplotypes were handled as single units for association and clustering, since linkage in the cohort was strong. An earlier analysis of 587 of the donors used high-throughput TCR beta sequencing to judge whether each TCR beta V gene segment behaved as functional or pseudogenic. The T cell repertoires of some 700 subjects were profiled by immunosequencing and related to cytomegalovirus serostatus. Along with the approximately 700-subject first cohort, a separate validation cohort of more than 90 different subjects was used. An early release that covered fewer than 800 HLA-typed donors contained 250 to 350 gigabases of sequencing data and around 85 million unique TCR sequences. On average, around 240,000 unique TCR beta nucleotide sequences were sequenced per donor among a few hundred genotyped donors of the cohort, with 15% to 20% of those sequences being non-productive. Rather than using new phenotypic data, the later analysis identified candidate immune exposures from TCR beta sequences and from how often those sequences occurred across donors. Every repertoire in the discovery cohort had been generated on one and the same sequencing platform. The number of donors typed differed by locus, with roughly 629-640 for A, B, C, DRB1 and DQB1, around 500 for DQA1, approximately 570 for DPA1, and some 450 for DPB1. The study combined high-throughput TCR immunosequencing, statistical association of individual TCRs with disease status, and machine learning to predict cytomegalovirus infection status. To study patterns of TCR occurrence, a later analysis re-analyzed previously published TCR beta repertoires from around 660 donors and added high-resolution HLA genotyping. Donor age, sex, ethnicity and CMV serostatus were compiled together with the repertoire data. A later genetic analysis used genome-wide SNP genotypes for about 65% of the roughly 670 donors, treating that subset as a discovery cohort. Both class I and class II loci were covered by HLA typing, at four-digit resolution. The genetic ancestry cluster associated with self-reported Caucasian donors included around 76% of the 350 to 500 genotyped donors. Here is what the overall study found, with its caveats: A further reported finding was that TCR beta sequences accurately predicted the HLA-A and HLA-B alleles for most subjects in the first cohort. Linkage disequilibrium might explain the correlated functional status among segregating V segments, but an unknown experimental factor could not be excluded. According to a later analysis, most CMV-associated TCR beta chains appeared to be HLA-restricted, and the HLA associations seemed to be driven largely by CMV exposure. A later analysis associated roughly 17,000 TCR beta sequences with specific HLA alleles at a false discovery rate of 0.05. HLA typing was unavailable for some donors at each locus, so association tests used only the typed subset. In this cohort, only TCR beta chains were sequenced, and detectable features were limited by the absence of alpha or paired-chain data. CMV serostatus was the only immune exposure information available for the cohort. When HLA alleles, especially DR and DQ, strongly co-occurred, attributing TCR associations to individual alleles was difficult. In an earlier analysis of 500 to 650 of the donors, most TCR beta V segments appeared in productive rearrangements about 87% or about 30% of the time, broadly matching IMGT annotations. Three of the identified cytomegalovirus-associated TCR beta chains were confirmed in vitro to be specific for cytomegalovirus antigens. Across donors, most TCR sequences were observed very rarely, whereas some public TCRs were present in many individuals. V-gene and J-gene trimming of TCR beta chains was associated with a missense DCLRE1C variant in a later genetic analysis, and the association was replicated in an independent cohort. In a later genetic analysis, fewer N-insertions in productive TCRs were reported among donors in an Asian-associated ancestry cluster than the roughly 640-donor mean. The 87-base-pair reads could not distinguish some IMGT-functional V segments, including TRBV6-2 and TRBV6-3, so those segments were excluded. A total of 150 or so TCR beta chains were listed by the study as associated with cytomegalovirus. Sequencing depth was assumed to be roughly uniform across donors in the presence/absence analyses, though that assumption may not hold. The authors suggested that the approach could potentially be extended to other disease states and immunological phenotypes. In both the original and validation cohorts, the classifier was reported to diagnose cytomegalovirus status with high specificity and sensitivity. A later analysis found that TCR association rates varied across HLA loci, with DRB1 alleles showing the most associated TCRs and HLA-C alleles the fewest. Several of the top co-occurrence clusters appeared to be linked to parvovirus B19, influenza, CMV and Epstein-Barr virus, according to a later analysis. A cluster of highly shared sequence variants was judged likely to represent a technical artifact of the sequencing pipeline. In a later analysis, HLA-associated TCR beta chains showed more clonal expansion and lower generation probabilities than non-associated chains that were equally common. The earlier analysis of some 560 of the donors excluded over 15 rarely observed V segments, including chromosome 9 orphons, because counts were too low.

The germline V gene gives CDR1 as MNHEY and CDR2 as SVGAGI. The CDR3 goes from the cysteine to the phenylalanine over 14 residues. The sequence is cut down to CDR3 DNA, 42 bases in frame from base 1. Germline trimming: 7 bases from V, 0 bases from J; junction bases outside gene matches: 2. The cohort comprised some 700 healthy bone marrow donors. All cohort members were sampled while nominally healthy, although unrecorded immune exposures were likely present. The donor tested CMV seronegative and was one of the 352 seronegative cohort members. Each donor provided a peripheral blood sample, and peripheral blood mononuclear cells were used for TCR beta sequencing. The Qiagen DNeasy Blood Extraction Kit was used to extract genomic DNA from the blood cell samples. The library came from the immunoSEQ multiplex PCR assay. For the multiplex PCR, a mixture combining 60 forward primers for TCR Vbeta segments and 13 reverse primers for TCR Jbeta segments was used. Amplification of the CDR3 region of rearranged TCR beta genes was performed with a multiplex PCR assay on genomic DNA. The amplified TCR beta libraries were sequenced on the Illumina HiSeq System as 87-base-pair reads. Turning to the authors' computational methods: A later analysis counted about 80 million unique TCR beta chains across the 550 to 750 repertoires, and roughly 11 million of these chains were shared by at least two donors. Raw reads were error-corrected and collapsed into unique sequences by a nearest-neighbor algorithm in which closely related sequences were merged to remove PCR and sequencing errors. To assign V, D and J gene segments, CDR3 sequences were aligned to IMGT reference sequences. For a sequence to be retained, a match of at least six nucleotides to both a V gene segment and a J gene segment was required. Rearrangements were classified as productive when the CDR3 lacked stop codons and remained in frame with V and J, and all other rearrangements were classified as non-productive. Following IMGT convention, CDR3 was defined as the stretch from the second conserved V-encoded cysteine to the conserved J-encoded phenylalanine. The earlier analysis of 500 to 750 of the donors excluded any sequence lacking an unambiguous match to a single V gene segment. In an earlier analysis of more than 500 of the donors, a V segment was called functional when productive rearrangements were above 56.7%, and segregating when the standard deviation between donors exceeded 5%. A statistical classification framework was built to diagnose cytomegalovirus status from the catalog of TCR beta chain sequences. A later analysis assigned V and J genes by comparing TCR nucleotide sequences with IMGT/GENE-DB human TR gene sequences. Using the TCRdist pipeline, a later analysis assigned CDR3 sequences along with most-parsimonious VDJ recombination scenarios. In a later analysis, each TCR beta chain was defined by its CDR3 amino acid sequence together with its V-gene family, and reads without a unique V-gene family were excluded. In a later analysis, 550 to 650 highly shared, low-generation-probability nucleotide sequences were removed to address suspected cross-contamination and a sequencing artifact. In a later analysis, a clonal expansion index for each public chain was calculated from normalized within-repertoire ranks of inferred template counts. In a later analysis, generation probabilities were computed with a VDJ recombination model fitted to out-of-frame rearrangements, and the resulting probabilities were checked against IGoR. In a later analysis, TCR-TCR, TCR-HLA and TCR-CMV co-occurrence was scored with hypergeometric tests, and a repertoire-size bias correction was applied to TCR pairs. A later analysis estimated false discovery rates by permuting HLA or CMV assignments 20 times. In a later analysis, co-occurring TCRs were grouped with DBSCAN, and TCRdist sequence similarity was added when clustering was performed within HLA-allele-positive subsets. For co-occurrence clustering, repertoires with fewer than 30,000 or more than 120,000 public chains were excluded, along with five repertoires with anomalous nucleotide sharing. The table was pulled from immuneACCESS by TCRdb, which kept in-frame rearrangements only. Such tables lose some clones; where checked, under half of the loss comes from unresolved V genes, and the rest has no known cause. V, J and clone size reflect that table, while D and trimming were determined from the DNA. The sample table contains 160,000 or so clones; only one count was recorded for 85% of them. The top ten hold 2.3% of the sample.

The sample was PBMCs. The TCR comes from a woman aged 18-29 years in good health and CMV-seronegative. The sequence joins TRBV6-5 to TRBJ2-1, and TRBD2 matches 8 of the central bases. The DNA is TGTGCCAGCACCCGGGGGGGCTCCTACAATGAGCAGTTCTTC. Translated, this is CASTRGGSYNEQFF.